The clone carrying this T cell receptor (beta chain) was detected many times. Its antigen is unidentified. Ophthalmopathy was moderately-to-severely active, CAS at least 3, NOSPECS at least 4, lasting under 3 months. As diagnostic evidence, clinical symptoms, serum thyroxine, TRAb, thyroid ultrasound and orbital computed tomography were relied upon. More than 7.5 ml of fresh blood yielded the PBMCs by density gradient. These data originate in a study of Graves' ophthalmopathy and Graves' hyperthyroidism. RNA transcripts served as template for amplifying TCR beta CDR3 sequences. Investigators did first-round RT-PCR with HTBI primers, then second-round multiplex PCR. TCRdb reprocessed the multiplex PCR reads with MiXCR, giving one entry per CDR3 protein. The data hold 240,000 or so distinct CDR3 sequences, with roughly 50% observed a single time. Findings of the study overall: Blood also carried most expanded thyroid clonotypes exceeding 0.001 frequency.

Germline V gene data show CDR1 as MGHDK and CDR2 as SYGVNS. The CDR3 has 13 amino acids. V was clipped by 4 bases and J by 4 bases, with 10 bases between them. Sequencing was performed on peripheral blood. The sequence was obtained from an adult man with Graves' ophthalmopathy. The chain couples TRBV25-1 to TRBJ2-5; D might be TRBD2 (6 bases). The CDR3 loop reads CASSGDLRETQYF. The CDR3 nucleotides are TGTGCCAGCAGTGGGGACTTGCGAGAGACCCAGTACTTC. Using reference TRBV25-1 and TRBJ2-5 for the parts outside the CDR3, the full variable domain is EADIYQTPRYLVIGTGKKITLECSQTMGHDKMYWYQQDPGMELHLIHYSYGVNSTEKGDLSSESTVSRIRTEHFPLTLESARPSHTSQYLCASSGDLRETQYFGPGTRLLVL.